This T cell receptor (beta chain) was identified in a study of T cells in Graves' hyperthyroidism and ophthalmopathy. Study-wide points: Before onset, ophthalmopathy was predicted by the model a median around 6 months earlier.

This clonotype has ten or more counts. Its antigen is undetermined. The CDR3 regions of TCR beta were amplified from RNA transcripts. HTBI primers drove first-round RT-PCR of the TCR CDR3. TCRdb reprocessed the multiplex PCR reads via MiXCR and lists one record per CDR3 protein. The data hold over 350,000 distinct CDR3 sequences, with over 11% observed a single time. A patient was excluded if there was uncontrolled infection, other autoimmune disease, pregnancy or lactation. Sequencing input: blood. The source of this sequence is a man aged 50-60 years with Graves' ophthalmopathy.

CDR3 coding DNA: TGTGCTAGTGGTTTATTGGGGACAGGGGGCTATCAGCCCCAGCATTTT. Protein sequence: CASGLLGTGGYQPQHF. J is TRBJ1-5 and V is TRBV12-5; 12 bases align to TRBD1. Germline CDR1 LGHNT, CDR2 FRNRAP. Trimming took 3 bases from V and 5 from J; bases not matched to a gene: 5. The CDR3 is made up of 16 amino acids.